This T cell receptor beta chain derives from a study of sequential checkpoint blockade in melanoma. Whole-study context: Both treatment sequences were followed by maintenance nivolumab.

Described treatment: randomized to nivolumab then ipilimumab (arm A) or the reverse (arm B). DNA-damaging chemotherapy had not been given to any patient beforehand. The V gene's germline CDR1 is MNHEY and CDR2 SMNVEV (reference sequence). After removal of 5 bases from V and 3 bases from J, the junction contained 6 bases not matched to a gene. This CDR3 spans 16 amino acids. The protocol was immunoSEQ multiplex PCR, while the TCRdb copy is restricted to in-frame clones and leaves out a portion. The sample includes under 15,000 clones, roughly 76% of them seen just once. The V call is TRBV27, the J call TRBJ1-6, with 8 bases identical to TRBD1. This sequence was found in a human patient with melanoma. Some clones in this sample may be carry-over from other donors' samples. Sequences were derived from CD8+ T cells sorted from blood (inferred from file names), sampled from a patient given nivolumab and ipilimumab in sequence. The CDR3 loop reads CASSSWTGNYNSPLHF. As DNA, the CDR3 is TGTGCCAGCAGTAGCTGGACAGGGAACTATAATTCACCCCTCCACTTT.